What follows are 3 T cell receptor beta chains derived from one specimen sequenced in a study of T-cell reconstitution after alpha-beta-depleted transplantation in children. The TCRbeta library incorporated unique molecular identifiers. TCRdb re-called the PCR reads with MiXCR, one entry per CDR3 protein. The sample lists 500,000 to 600,000 distinct CDR3 sequences, more than 20% occurring once. Material: PBMCs, obtained before TCRalphabeta/CD19-depleted stem cell transplant. These receptors were obtained from a boy in the first two years of life with Wiskott-Aldrich syndrome, due to receive a stem cell transplant.

The rearrangement uses TRBV20-1 and TRBJ2-7, with TRBD2 matching over 9 bases. The germline CDR1 and CDR2 sequences are DFQATT and SNEGSKA (reference sequence). The junction had 22 bases not matched to a gene; V was cut back by 6 bases and J by 4 bases. The CDR3 consists of 18 residues. The CDR3 nucleotides are TGCAGTGCCGCCCTGGCTAGCGGGATTTGGGGAACGCCTTACGAGCAGTACTTC. This translates into CSAALASGIWGTPYEQYF.

The rearrangement uses TRBV27 and TRBJ2-5; D call uncertain. With 7 bases removed from V and 3 bases from J, the gap between germline ends came to 6 bases. The CDR3 is 11 amino acids. The germline CDR1 and CDR2 sequences are MNHEY and SMNVEV (reference sequence). CDR3 coding DNA: TGTGCCAGCAAAATTAAAGAGACCCAGTACTTC. It yields the protein CASKIKETQYF.

The rearrangement uses TRBV27 and TRBJ2-7, with TRBD2 matching over 7 bases. CDR1 and CDR2 from the germline V gene are MNHEY and SMNVEV (reference sequence). The CDR3 has 14 amino acids. Germline trimming cut 2 bases from V and 2 bases from J; bases unmatched to any gene: 3. DNA for the CDR3: TGTGCCAGCAGTTTAAGGCGGGGGACCTACGAGCAGTACTTC. Amino acids: CASSLRRGTYEQYF.